Shown below are 30 T cell receptor beta chains from a single sample sequenced in a study of blood T cells in healthy people across ages. Primers used in a second PCR of roughly 6 to 12 cycles were a sample-barcoded 5' primer and a J-beta primer mix. A single record per CDR3 protein comes from TCRdb applying MiXCR to the 5' RACE reads. The sample lists around 1,500,000 distinct CDR3 sequences, 42% seen once, with 6.5% to 10% in the top ten. Sequenced material: blood. The source is a woman under 30 in good health.

The chain combines TRBV20-1 with TRBJ1-2; a possible D gene is TRBD1 (6 bases). The CDR3 loop spans 13 amino acids. The germline V gene encodes CDR1 DFQATT and CDR2 SNEGSKA (reference sequence). The V end was cut by 1 base, the J end by 8 bases, with 14 bases between. For the CDR3, the DNA is TGCAGTGCTAGAGGCACAGGGCTCTGGGGCTACACCTTC. It translates to CSARGTGLWGYTF.

The chain employs TRBV4-1 and TRBJ2-7; 13 nucleotides agree with TRBD2. The end of the DNA fits TRBJ2-5 better, so the J call may be wrong. Germline CDR1 is MGHRA and CDR2 is YSYEKL. The CDR3 loop spans 16 amino acids. In DNA, the CDR3 is TGCGCCAGCAGCCCAAAACTAGCGGGGGGGCTGGAGACCCAGTACTTC. It is translated as CASSPKLAGGLETQYF.

The chain couples TRBV7-2 to TRBJ1-2; 8 bases align to TRBD1. In germline, CDR1 is SGHTA, CDR2 FQGNSA. V lost 5 bases to trimming and J lost 3 bases; unmatched junction nucleotides: 14. This CDR3 is 17 amino acids long. This chain's CDR3 is CASSQTGGGGRDYGYTF. The DNA of the CDR3 is TGTGCCAGCAGCCAAACAGGGGGTGGAGGGAGGGACTATGGCTACACCTTC. The whole variable domain, remainder taken from reference TRBV7-2 and TRBJ1-2, is GAGVSQSPSNKVTEKGKDVELRCDPISGHTALYWYRQSLGQGLEFLIYFQGNSAPDKSGLPSDRFSAERTGGSVSTLTIQRTQQEDSAVYLCASSQTGGGGRDYGYTFGSGTRLTVV.

This clonotype was seen a handful of times. The V gene is TRBV12-3 or TRBV12-4, the J gene TRBJ2-3, with D unresolved. V lost 6 bases and J 3 bases, leaving 13 bases between the germline ends. The CDR3 consists of 14 residues. CDR3 DNA: TGTGCCAGCAGGAGTGCCACCTGGACAGATACGCAGTATTTT. It specifies CASRSATWTDTQYF.

V and J are TRBV7-3 and TRBJ2-1, with 7 positions matching TRBD2. The J segment lost 8 bases and the V segment lost 9 bases, leaving 10 bases of the junction unmatched. The CDR3 length is 13 residues. Germline values: CDR1 SGHTA, CDR2 FQGTGA. Here the CDR3 reads CASSRGSNHEQFF. The CDR3 nucleotides are TGTGCCAGTTCGCGGGGGTCTAACCATGAGCAGTTCTTC.

This chain uses TRBV20-1 with TRBJ2-1; 10 nucleotides agree with TRBD2. This CDR3 has 16 residues. The junction had 11 bases not matched to a gene; V was cut back by 6 bases and J by 3 bases. Germline CDR1 DFQATT, CDR2 SNEGSKA (reference sequence). The CDR3, as DNA: TGCAGTGCAGAGTCTGCGAGCGGGGGGGGCTACAATGAGCAGTTCTTC. It codes for CSAESASGGGYNEQFF.

The V and J genes are TRBV12-3 or TRBV12-4 and TRBJ2-3; no clear D. The CDR3 runs 13 residues. V shed 6 bases and J shed 0 bases, with 7 bases lying between them. The CDR3 here is CASSPMSTDTQYF. In nucleotides, the CDR3 is TGTGCCAGCAGCCCCATGAGCACAGATACGCAGTATTTT.

V usage is TRBV3-1 and J usage is TRBJ2-2; the D is unclear. CDR3 length: 12 amino acids. Germline CDR1 and CDR2: LGHDT and YNNKEL (reference sequence). Between the trimmed V and J ends, which lost 6 bases and 7 bases, there was a span of 9 bases. The CDR3 sequence: CASSDMYGELFF. The CDR3 coding sequence is TGTGCCAGCAGTGACATGTACGGGGAGCTGTTTTTT.

This rearrangement joins TRBV15 to TRBJ1-1, with D maybe TRBD1 (5 bases). Trimming shortened V by 0 bases and J by 5 bases, and 13 bases separated the two germline ends. In germline, CDR1 is LNHNV, CDR2 YYDKDF (reference sequence). The CDR3 runs to 15 residues. CDR3 loop: CATSRERGGETEAFF. CDR3 nucleotide sequence: TGTGCCACCAGCAGAGAACGGGGGGGTGAAACTGAAGCTTTCTTT.

The rearrangement uses TRBV6-6 and TRBJ2-7; 7 bases agree with TRBD2. From germline, CDR1 is MNHNY and CDR2 SVGAGI (reference sequence). The trim removed 6 bases at V and 0 bases at J, leaving 5 bases unmatched. The CDR3 runs 14 residues. Written as DNA, the CDR3 is TGTGCCAGCAGCACTAGCGTACGCTCCTACGAGCAGTACTTC. Amino acids: CASSTSVRSYEQYF.

The V gene is TRBV6-5, the J gene TRBJ1-2; maybe TRBD1 (5 bases). V was pared by 1 base and J by 2 bases, with 11 bases between. The CDR3 is 15 residues long. Germline assignment: CDR1 MNHEY and CDR2 SVGAGI. The CDR3 region is CASSYYIGANYGYTF. CDR3 DNA: TGTGCCAGCAGTTACTATATAGGGGCGAACTATGGCTACACCTTC.

Notes on this clonotype: A read error may explain this, as a much larger clone is one base away. The chain combines TRBV10-3 with TRBJ2-1; TRBD2 might be the D (5 bases). This CDR3 spans 14 amino acids. Trimming stripped 2 bases from V and 0 bases from J, with 5 bases between. Germline CDR1 and CDR2: ENHRY and SYGVKD. CDR3 sequence: CAISEEGSYNEQFF. CDR3 coding DNA: TGTGCCATCAGTGAGGAGGGCTCCTACAATGAGCAGTTCTTC.

V usage is TRBV20-1 and J usage is TRBJ2-5; D gene unclear. CDR3 length: 14 residues. Looked up from germline, CDR1 is DFQATT and CDR2 is SNEGSKA (reference sequence). Trimming shortened V by 3 bases and J by 11 bases, and 22 bases separated the two germline ends. CDR3 sequence reads: CSARIPNTYNEQYF. In DNA, the CDR3 is TGCAGTGCTAGGATCCCGAACACCTACAATGAGCAGTACTTC.

The rearrangement links TRBV3-1 to TRBJ1-4; D call uncertain. Germline V gives CDR1 LGHDT, CDR2 YNNKEL (reference sequence). The CDR3 contains 12 residues. V lost 5 bases and J 7 bases, leaving 8 bases between the germline ends. For the CDR3, the DNA is TGTGCCAGCAGCTGGGCAACTGAAAAACTGTTTTTT. Residues: CASSWATEKLFF.

This chain joins TRBV20-1 and TRBJ1-4; 7 bases are a match to TRBD1. With 1 base clipped from V and 6 bases from J, the junction kept 8 bases outside the gene matches. Germline CDR1 is DFQATT and CDR2 is SNEGSKA (reference sequence). CDR3 length equals 15 residues. The CDR3 DNA reads TGCAGTGCTAGAGTCCCCGGTACAGGGGATGAAAAACTGTTTTTT. Amino acids: CSARVPGTGDEKLFF.

This clonotype came up a few times. A read error may produce the germline difference seen at one junction end. This chain links TRBV6-6 with TRBJ1-1; unclear D gene. The CDR3 totals 14 residues. Germline V gene sequence: CDR1 MNHNY, CDR2 SVGAGI (reference sequence). The CDR3 coding sequence is TGTGCCTGCAGTACAGAAGGCAGGAACACTGAAGCTTTCTTT. This encodes CACSTEGRNTEAFF.

This clonotype appeared a few times. The chain joins TRBV29-1 to TRBJ1-4; D is uncertain. The CDR3 covers 11 residues. The V gene lost 7 bases and the J gene lost 7 bases, with 10 bases spanning the gap. Germline V gives CDR1 SQVTM, CDR2 ANQGSEA. Written as DNA, the CDR3 is TGCAGCGCCGTGATCGTTGAAAAACTGTTTTTT. It specifies CSAVIVEKLFF.

Comments on this clonotype: One junction end does not reproduce the germline sequence, and a read error may be involved. The rearrangement links TRBV6-5 to TRBJ2-3; 8 positions match TRBD2. CDR3 length equals 14 residues. CDR1 MNHEY and CDR2 SVGAGI come from the germline V gene. The CDR3 protein is CANSYERGRNKQYF. The CDR3 nucleotides read TGTGCCAACAGTTACGAGCGGGGGCGAAATAAGCAGTATTTT.

The rearrangement links TRBV7-9 to TRBJ1-6; D ambiguous. Germline lookup yields CDR1 SEHNR and CDR2 FQNEAQ (reference sequence). V lost 1 base and J 5 bases, leaving 12 bases between the germline ends. The CDR3 extends over 16 amino acids. The CDR3 nucleotides are TGTGCCAGCAGCTTAGAGAGAACAGTTCATAATTCACCCCTCCACTTT. Protein product: CASSLERTVHNSPLHF.

This clonotype was detected many times. The V gene is TRBV10-3, the J gene TRBJ2-7; maybe TRBD2 (5 bases). Germline CDR1 is ENHRY and CDR2 is SYGVKD. Trimming took off 2 bases at V and 1 base at J, with 12 bases between the two ends. The CDR3 extends over 15 amino acids. The CDR3 loop is CAISEGSSRSYEQYF. The CDR3 DNA follows: TGTGCCATCAGTGAGGGGAGTAGCCGATCCTACGAGCAGTACTTC.

This clonotype was seen a handful of times. CDR3 coding DNA: TGTGCCAGCAGCCGAGGGGGCCTTGCTAATGAAAAACTGTTTTTT. Translated: CASSRGGLANEKLFF. The chain employs TRBV12-3 or TRBV12-4 and TRBJ1-4, with 7 bases identical to TRBD1. Losses at the gene ends were 6 bases for V and 3 bases for J; bases not matched to a gene: 7. The CDR3 length is 15 residues.

This clonotype was counted a single time. This could be a read error, since a much larger clone is one nucleotide away. The V gene is TRBV30, the J gene TRBJ1-2, with D unresolved. The V end lost 4 bases, the J end lost 2 bases, and 11 bases lay between the germline ends. This CDR3 spans 13 amino acids. Germline CDR1 is GTSNPN and CDR2 is SVGIG (reference sequence). This CDR3 is CAWKKGSNYGYTF. In nucleotides, the CDR3 is TGTGCCTGGAAAAAGGGTTCCAACTATGGCTACACCTTC.

This clonotype was detected many times. The chain uses TRBV7-2 and TRBJ2-3, with 10 bases that match TRBD2. The V gene's germline CDR1 is SGHTA and CDR2 FQGNSA. The length of the CDR3 is 15 residues. The junction had 3 bases not matched to a gene; V was cut back by 2 bases and J by 4 bases. CDR3 amino acids: CASSLIAGGPDTQYF. DNA for the CDR3: TGTGCCAGCAGCTTAATAGCGGGAGGTCCAGATACGCAGTATTTT.

Only a few counts were recorded for this clonotype. The rearrangement links TRBV7-9 to TRBJ1-2; 7 nucleotides agree with TRBD1. Germline lookup yields CDR1 SEHNR and CDR2 FQNEAQ (reference sequence). V shed 1 base, J shed 4 bases, and the junction held 12 bases outside the gene matches. CDR3 length: 17 residues. The CDR3 loop is CASSLGTGTDSPYGYTF. The CDR3 DNA sequence: TGTGCCAGCAGCTTAGGAACTGGGACAGACTCTCCCTATGGCTACACCTTC.

The CDR3 nucleotides are TGTGCCAGCACTGCGACAGGGACCCTCTATGGCTACACCTTC. It codes for CASTATGTLYGYTF. This chain joins TRBV2 and TRBJ1-2, with TRBD1 matching over 7 bases. J gave up 4 bases and V 7 bases, and 9 bases lay outside the gene matches. The germline gives CDR1 SNHLY, CDR2 FYNNEI. The CDR3 is 14 amino acids.

V usage is TRBV27 and J usage is TRBJ2-1, with a tentative D call TRBD1 (5 bases). The CDR3 length is 15 residues. The germline V and J ends were trimmed by 6 bases and 8 bases, with 20 bases remaining between them. Germline V gene data show CDR1 as MNHEY and CDR2 as SMNVEV (reference sequence). This CDR3 is CASSSTVFLTDEQFF. The CDR3 nucleotides are TGTGCCAGCAGCTCGACAGTCTTTCTTACGGATGAGCAGTTCTTC.

V is TRBV12-3 or TRBV12-4 and J is TRBJ2-2; TRBD2 aligns across 9 bases. CDR3 size: 21 residues. The V segment lost 3 bases and the J segment 0 bases; nucleotides outside the gene matches: 17. The chain's CDR3 is CASSFRGAHGTSKTNTGELFF. For the CDR3, the DNA is TGTGCCAGCAGTTTCAGGGGGGCGCACGGGACTAGCAAAACGAACACCGGGGAGCTGTTTTTT.

The V call is TRBV6-5, the J call TRBJ2-3; D is unclear. From germline, CDR1 is MNHEY and CDR2 SVGAGI. The V gene lost 5 bases and the J gene lost 4 bases, with 10 bases spanning the gap. This CDR3 is built from 13 residues. Here the CDR3 DNA reads TGTGCCAGCAGTACCCCGGACGCAGATACGCAGTATTTT. Its protein is CASSTPDADTQYF.

V and J are TRBV3-1 and TRBJ2-4; D may correspond to TRBD1 or TRBD2 (5 bases each). V was cut by 7 bases and J by 1 base, with 14 bases left in between. Per the germline V gene, CDR1 is LGHDT and CDR2 is YNNKEL (reference sequence). The CDR3 has 15 residues. CDR3 loop: CASTRGDWAKNIQYF. CDR3 nucleotide sequence: TGTGCCAGCACCCGAGGGGATTGGGCCAAAAACATTCAGTACTTC.

The J gene is TRBJ2-2, the V gene TRBV9; D is uncertain. The CDR3 is made up of 18 amino acids. CDR1 SGDLS and CDR2 YYNGEE come from the germline V gene. Trimming shortened V by 0 bases and J by 1 base, and 16 bases separated the two germline ends. CDR3 coding DNA: TGTGCCAGCAGCGTAGCACCGTACCAGCTGCAGAACACCGGGGAGCTGTTTTTT. It specifies CASSVAPYQLQNTGELFF. The variable domain in full, completed from reference TRBV9 and TRBJ2-2, reads DSGVTQTPKHLITATGQRVTLRCSPRSGDLSVYWYQQSLDQGLQFLIQYYNGEERAKGNILERFSAQQFPDLHSELNLSSLELGDSALYFCASSVAPYQLQNTGELFFGEGSRLTVL.